The 2 T cell receptor beta chains presented below share a single source sample, sequenced in a study of Ad26.COV2.S vaccination and SARS-CoV-2 variants. Here immunoSEQ multiplex PCR was the method, and the copy in TCRdb shows in-frame clones only, minus some. The table includes over 200,000 clones, 88% detected once. Sample treatment: 15 to 20 received Ad26.COV2.S at low or high dose, single or two shots; roughly 5 received placebo; per-sample allocation not given. Following the first vaccine or placebo injection, samples were taken on day 63. Sequencing used peripheral blood, obtained in a trial of Ad26.COV2.S vaccine versus placebo. The receptors were gathered from a person between 18 and 60 years old who received the Ad26.COV2.S COVID-19 vaccine or a placebo.

The rearrangement uses TRBV28 and TRBJ2-2, with 9 bases identical to TRBD1. CDR1 is MDHEN, CDR2 SYDVKM, per germline. CDR3 length: 21 residues. V lost 1 base, J lost 3 bases, and 18 bases stayed unmatched. The CDR3 DNA sequence: TGTGCCAGCAGTTTATCTCCCCGGGACAGGGACCTTCCGACTTACACCGGGGAGCTGTTTTTT. Amino acid sequence: CASSLSPRDRDLPTYTGELFF.

This chain joins TRBV28 and TRBJ2-5, with a weak D call TRBD2 (5 bases). The V gene lost 11 bases and the J gene lost 5 bases, with 21 bases spanning the gap. The CDR3 extends over 14 amino acids. Germline CDR1 and CDR2: MDHEN and SYDVKM. CDR3 amino acids: CASKPAAIAETQYF. The CDR3 DNA follows: TGTGCCTCCAAACCGGCAGCAATAGCGGAGACCCAGTACTTC.